These T cell receptor beta chains were read from a single sample in a study of T cells in localized non-small cell lung cancer. The repertoire was sequenced with immunoSEQ multiplex PCR; TCRdb's copy has only in-frame clones and lacks some. The top ten clones hold over 9.5% of a sample with 35,000 to 50,000 clones, 90% to 95% of them seen once. The source was PBMCs, collected before any cancer treatment. These receptors all come from a woman aged 35 to 75 with stage II lung adenocarcinoma. The conserved cysteine and the conserved F or W are not part of the CDR3 here.

TRBJ2-1 | TRBV15 | ATSRPYPTSGDYNEQF
TRBJ1-6 | TRBV28 | ASSSGTGDNSPLH
TRBJ1-3 | TRBV11-2 | ASSLAGNTIY
TRBJ2-1 | TRBV6-5 | ASMTGGHNEQF
TRBJ1-1 | TRBV7-3 | ASSLTGMNTEAF
TRBJ2-7 | TRBV5-1 | ASSFGQGGSYEQY
TRBJ2-2 | TRBV4-1 | ASSHTRATGRRTGELF
TRBJ1-2 | TRBV5-1 | ASSETGGQGYT
TRBJ1-6 | TRBV7-8 | ASSTQTGDSPLH
TRBJ2-1 | TRBV25-1 | ASSGGLAGGWNEQF
TRBJ2-3 | TRBV7-8 | ASSLAINYRTDTQY
TRBJ1-2 | TRBV18 | ASSPGSTSYGYT